The present entry profiles one T cell receptor (beta chain) with its context. This clone has a single count. It has no known antigen specificity. Base qualities are not recorded, but no much larger clone differs from it by a single base. The data are from a study of PD-L1 blockade in urothelial cancer (dated by TCRdb to about 2017). In the study overall: Every patient began therapy around 2014 and was given atezolizumab 1,200 mg intravenously every 3 weeks. About 85% of the 29 patients were males with bladder-origin urothelial cancer, and about 60% of the 29 reported a prior smoking history. Patients had an ECOG performance status of 0 or 1 and had received between 0 and 3 prior chemotherapy regimens. Blood samples were analyzed 3 weeks after the start of treatment (second dose) and 6 weeks after the start of treatment. Blood samples yielded a median of around 130,000 T cells and more than 80,000 unique TCRs, with median clonality 0.080. Somatic, immune and clinical correlates of response to PD-L1 blockade with atezolizumab in urothelial cancer were the focus of an exploratory multi-omic analysis. Pretreatment tumor samples, along with matched peripheral blood serially collected before and after atezolizumab treatment, were subjected to TCR sequencing. Durable clinical benefit was defined as a progression-free survival longer than 6 months, and TCR features were additionally tested against progression-free survival and overall survival. In the same patients, pretreatment tumors underwent whole exome sequencing and RNA sequencing in addition to TCR sequencing. Roughly nine patients achieved durable clinical benefit and some 20 did not. Pretreatment blood TCR-seq was available for about 27 patients, at least one posttreatment blood collection was obtained for around 25 patients, and tumor TCR-seq was available for around 25 patients.

Looking up the germline V gene yields CDR1 MGHRA and CDR2 YSYEKL. The CDR3 runs 16 amino acids, cysteine and phenylalanine included. The sequence is cut down to CDR3 DNA, 48 bases in frame from base 1. V and J are trimmed by 1 base and 2 bases, and the gene matches miss 1 base of the junction. Synthetic TCR analog templates were spiked into each PCR to estimate absolute template abundance from read counts. The immunoSEQ assay was used to amplify TCRbeta CDR3 regions from genomic DNA with bias-controlled V and J gene primers. Sequencing of rearranged TCRbeta segments was performed at approximately 20X coverage. Processing in the source paper ran as follows. Sequencing errors were corrected by clustering, and CDR3s were annotated against IMGT so that V, D and J genes could be assigned. Out-of-frame and stop-codon sequences were excluded, and only productive TCRbeta rearrangements were used in downstream analyses. Clonality was calculated as one minus the Shannon entropy normalized by the log of the number of unique productive sequences. Clones differing between time points or between blood and tumor were identified using Fisher's exact test with Benjamini-Hochberg correction, with an adjusted p below 0.01 applied as the threshold. TCRdb limited this immuneACCESS table to in-frame rearrangements with V and J called. A share of clones is missing; checked studies link under half to unresolved V genes, and the rest is unexplained. The V and J calls and clone size are taken from that table; D and trimming were inferred from the DNA. The sample table contains about 88,000 clones; only one count was recorded for roughly nine tenths of them. Over 9% of the sample is taken by the ten largest.

Summary of the overall study and its limitations: Patients with durable benefit showed greater expansion of tumor-associated TCR clones in peripheral blood 3 weeks after starting treatment (n ≈ 21, p = 0.022). Because of the small sample size (n ≈ 29) and the many exploratory analyses performed, the results are intended to be regarded as hypothesis-generating. A pretreatment peripheral blood TCR clonality below the median was linked to improved progression-free and overall survival.

The cohort included 29 patients with locally advanced or metastatic urothelial carcinoma who were treated at Memorial Sloan Kettering on a trial protocol. Peripheral blood mononuclear cells were collected from each patient pretreatment and during treatment, giving between 1 and 8 total time points per patient. The Qiagen DNeasy Blood extraction kit was used to purify genomic DNA from total PBMCs and tumor samples. PBMCs were collected pretreatment and during treatment, and were isolated and stored as previously described. The specimen was PBMCs, collected around atezolizumab (anti-PD-L1) treatment. This clonotype was obtained from a man aged 55-75 years with urothelial cancer. The chain couples TRBV4-1 to TRBJ2-1, with 11 bases matching TRBD2. The DNA sequence reads TGCGCCAGCAGCCAAGGACTAGCGGGGACCTACAATGAGCAGTTCTTC. It codes for CASSQGLAGTYNEQFF.